Below are 17 T cell receptor beta chains sequenced from a single sample in a study of blood T cell repertoires in COVID-19. This table comes from immunoSEQ multiplex PCR, and its TCRdb copy is limited to in-frame clones, with some not included. Seen here are approximately 200,000 clones, approximately 90% observed once, and the top ten hold 1.2%. Source material: PBMCs or T cells enriched from blood (not recorded which). The receptors shown here come from a man aged 30-40 years who had recovered from COVID-19.

The gene calls are TRBV28 and TRBJ2-7, with 11 bases fitting TRBD1. The germline gives CDR1 MDHEN, CDR2 SYDVKM. Trimming cost V 11 bases and J 7 bases; bases outside gene matches: 7. The CDR3 loop spans 12 amino acids. The CDR3 spells CAVGQGAREQYF. CDR3 nucleotides: TGTGCCGTAGGACAGGGGGCAAGGGAGCAGTACTTC.

The chain links TRBV9 to TRBJ1-2; possibly TRBD1 for D (6 bases). Germline V gene data show CDR1 as SGDLS and CDR2 as YYNGEE. The germline V and J ends were trimmed by 4 bases and 2 bases, with 12 bases remaining between them. CDR3 length: 14 amino acids. The CDR3 bases are TGTGCCAGCAGCACCCGGGACACCAACTATGGCTACACCTTC. Protein product: CASSTRDTNYGYTF. The full variable domain, its missing parts supplied by reference TRBV9 and TRBJ1-2, is DSGVTQTPKHLITATGQRVTLRCSPRSGDLSVYWYQQSLDQGLQFLIQYYNGEERAKGNILERFSAQQFPDLHSELNLSSLELGDSALYFCASSTRDTNYGYTFGSGTRLTVV.

This sequence joins TRBV7-9 and TRBJ1-1; 9 nucleotides match TRBD1. This CDR3 is 16 amino acids long. Germline CDR1 is SEHNR and CDR2 is FQNEAQ (reference sequence). With 5 bases clipped from V and 4 bases from J, the junction kept 11 bases outside the gene matches. CDR3 loop: CASSLGGQGGPTEAFF. As DNA, the CDR3 is TGTGCCAGCAGCCTAGGGGGACAGGGAGGTCCCACTGAAGCTTTCTTT.

V and J are TRBV7-2 and TRBJ2-4, with 11 positions matching TRBD2. From germline, CDR1 is SGHTA and CDR2 FQGNSA. V was clipped by 3 bases and J by 3 bases; unmatched bases: 4. The CDR3 totals 16 residues. The CDR3 coding sequence is TGTGCCAGCAGCTTGGGTAGCGGGGGGGACAAAAACATTCAGTACTTC. Translation: CASSLGSGGDKNIQYF.

V usage is TRBV11-2 and J usage is TRBJ2-1; 7 bases match TRBD1. V was pared by 5 bases and J by 1 base, with 14 bases of the junction left unmatched. Germline CDR1 reads SGHAT; CDR2 reads FQNNGV. The CDR3 runs to 18 residues. CDR3 in DNA: TGTGCCAGCAGCCTATATAAGACAGGGTTGGGATCCTACAATGAGCAGTTCTTC. It encodes CASSLYKTGLGSYNEQFF.

V and J are TRBV7-7 and TRBJ2-2; 9 bases are a match to TRBD1. J was trimmed by 3 bases and V by 5 bases; bases with no gene match: 13. CDR1 and CDR2 (germline): SSHAT, FNYEAQ (reference sequence). This CDR3 has 18 residues. CDR3 loop: CASSPSEWGQGDTGELFF. The CDR3 nucleotides read TGTGCCAGCAGCCCATCAGAATGGGGACAGGGAGACACCGGGGAGCTGTTTTTT.

The genes are TRBV5-1 and TRBJ2-2; tentatively, D is TRBD1 (6 bases). CDR3 length: 21 amino acids. Trimming stripped 4 bases from V and 1 base from J, with 29 bases between. Germline V gives CDR1 SGHRS, CDR2 YFSETQ. The CDR3 here is CASSKTGPSGPRSENTGELFF. The CDR3 DNA is TGCGCCAGCAGCAAAACAGGGCCCTCGGGCCCCAGGTCTGAGAACACCGGGGAGCTGTTTTTT.

The V call is TRBV12-3 or TRBV12-4, the J call TRBJ1-1; D is undetermined. The CDR3 covers 13 residues. V lost 4 bases to trimming and J lost 11 bases, with 17 bases between them. The CDR3 here is CASSSLKADGAFF. The CDR3 nucleotides read TGTGCCAGCAGTTCCCTAAAAGCGGACGGGGCTTTCTTT.

The chain links TRBV6-5 to TRBJ1-4, with D possibly being TRBD1 (6 bases). Germline CDR1 is MNHEY and CDR2 is SVGAGI. Trimming shortened V by 6 bases and J by 5 bases, and 13 bases separated the two germline ends. CDR3 length: 14 residues. DNA for the CDR3: TGTGCCAGCAGGAACAGGGTCGGAAATGAAAAACTGTTTTTT. Translated: CASRNRVGNEKLFF.

V usage is TRBV5-1 and J usage is TRBJ2-1; TRBD2 aligns across 8 bases. CDR1 is SGHRS, CDR2 YFSETQ, per germline. V lost 3 bases, J lost 0 bases, and 5 bases stayed unmatched. There are 16 residues in the CDR3. Here the CDR3 reads CASSSLAGSSYNEQFF. The CDR3, as DNA: TGCGCCAGCAGCTCCTTAGCGGGGAGCTCCTACAATGAGCAGTTCTTC.

The J gene is TRBJ2-7, the V gene TRBV7-9; 7 bases match TRBD2. V was clipped by 0 bases and J by 3 bases; unmatched bases: 17. Per germline, CDR1 SEHNR and CDR2 FQNEAQ (reference sequence). The CDR3 runs to 19 residues. The CDR3 bases are TGTGCCAGCAGCTTAGCGAAGGTTAGTAGCGCGGGAGTAATCTACGAGCAGTACTTC. The encoded protein is CASSLAKVSSAGVIYEQYF.

The gene calls are TRBV28 and TRBJ2-7; weak D call: TRBD1 (6 bases). Germline lookup yields CDR1 MDHEN and CDR2 SYDVKM. This CDR3 has 19 residues. Trimming took 5 bases from V and 0 from J, leaving 26 bases between them. DNA for the CDR3: TGTGCCAGCAGTACGCCCCCCGTCATCCAGAGAGGGGGCTCCTACGAGCAGTACTTC. Translating it yields CASSTPPVIQRGGSYEQYF.

CDR3 in amino acids: CASSPPSLAGNNEQFF. CDR3 nucleotide sequence: TGTGCCAGCAGCCCCCCTTCCCTAGCGGGGAACAATGAGCAGTTCTTC. The rearrangement uses TRBV28 and TRBJ2-1; 9 bases line up with TRBD2. The V gene end was trimmed by 6 bases and the J gene end by 5 bases; junction bases not matched to a gene: 11. The CDR3 consists of 16 residues. CDR1 MDHEN and CDR2 SYDVKM come from the germline V gene.

This clone was seen a few times. The CDR3 sequence is CASSQGRGYTF. In DNA form, the CDR3 reads TGTGCCAGCTCCCAGGGCCGGGGCTACACCTTC. The rearrangement links TRBV6-5 to TRBJ1-2, with D possibly matching TRBD1 (5 bases). The length of the CDR3 is 11 residues. Trimming pared 8 bases from V and 8 bases from J, leaving 12 bases between. The germline CDR1 and CDR2 sequences are MNHEY and SVGAGI.

The CDR3 nucleotides read TGTGCCAGCAGCTTGAGCGAAAGGTTGGAGACCCAGTACTTC. It translates to CASSLSERLETQYF. The chain links TRBV5-4 to TRBJ2-5; no definite D call. In germline, CDR1 is SGHNT, CDR2 YYREEE (reference sequence). V gave up 1 base and J gave up 5 bases, with 12 bases separating them. The CDR3 is 14 residues long.

This clone was picked up one time. The chain carries TRBV2 and TRBJ2-7, with TRBD1 identical over 7 bases. V lost 7 bases to trimming and J lost 0 bases; unmatched junction nucleotides: 6. From germline, CDR1 is SNHLY and CDR2 FYNNEI. CDR3 length: 14 residues. CDR3 nucleotide sequence: TGTGCCAGCATCCTCCGGGACAGCTCCTACGAGCAGTACTTC. The encoded protein is CASILRDSSYEQYF.

V is TRBV15 and J is TRBJ1-2; 8 bases match TRBD1. Germline lookup yields CDR1 LNHNV and CDR2 YYDKDF (reference sequence). The CDR3 runs to 15 residues. V was clipped by 6 bases and J by 4 bases; unmatched bases: 10. CDR3 amino acids: CATSTDRGGSYGYTF. DNA of the CDR3: TGTGCCACCAGTACCGACAGGGGCGGGAGCTATGGCTACACCTTC.